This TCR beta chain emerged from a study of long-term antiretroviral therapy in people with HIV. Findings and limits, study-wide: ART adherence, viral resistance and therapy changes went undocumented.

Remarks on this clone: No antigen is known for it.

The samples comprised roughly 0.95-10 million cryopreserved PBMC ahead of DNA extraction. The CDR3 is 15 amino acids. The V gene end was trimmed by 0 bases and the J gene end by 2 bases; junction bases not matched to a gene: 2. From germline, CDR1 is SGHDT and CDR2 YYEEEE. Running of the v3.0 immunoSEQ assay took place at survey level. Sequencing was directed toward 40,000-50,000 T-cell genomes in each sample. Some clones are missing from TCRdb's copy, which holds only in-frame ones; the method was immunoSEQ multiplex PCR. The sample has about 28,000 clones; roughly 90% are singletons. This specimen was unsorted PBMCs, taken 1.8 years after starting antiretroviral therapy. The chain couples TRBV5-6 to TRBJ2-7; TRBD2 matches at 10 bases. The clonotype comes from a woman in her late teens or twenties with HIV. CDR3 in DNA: TGTGCCAGCAGCTTGGGGACTAGCGGTGCCTACGAGCAGTACTTC. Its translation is CASSLGTSGAYEQYF.